The 5 T cell receptor beta chains listed next were all sequenced from one sample in a study of cytomegalovirus exposure and HLA in healthy donors. The PCR employed 60 Vbeta primers together with 13 Jbeta primers. Assay: immunoSEQ multiplex PCR; the TCRdb copy retains only in-frame clones and omits some. Seen here are under 35,000 clones, approximately 62% observed once, and the top ten hold approximately 42%. Sequencing was carried out using PBMCs. The receptors were sampled from a male donor in good health and CMV-seropositive.

J is TRBJ2-1 and V is TRBV6-5; 7 bases line up with TRBD2. The CDR3 loop spans 15 amino acids. Trimming cost V 6 bases and J 6 bases; bases outside gene matches: 11. The germline V gene has CDR1 MNHEY and CDR2 SVGAGI. Written as DNA, the CDR3 is TGTGCCAGCAGCTCCTCCCGGACTAGATTCAATGAGCAGTTCTTC. Protein product: CASSSSRTRFNEQFF.

The chain carries TRBV10-3 and TRBJ1-2; 9 nucleotides match TRBD1. V shed 8 bases, J shed 4 bases, and the junction held 8 bases outside the gene matches. CDR3 length: 14 amino acids. Germline CDR1 reads ENHRY; CDR2 reads SYGVKD. As DNA, the CDR3 is TGTGCCATCTGGGCGACAGGGGGAAGCTATGGCTACACCTTC. Translating gives CAIWATGGSYGYTF.

The chain couples TRBV6-1 to TRBJ2-6; TRBD2 might be the D (5 bases). Trimming shortened V by 6 bases and J by 0 bases, and 9 bases separated the two germline ends. Looked up from germline, CDR1 is MNHNS and CDR2 is SASEGT. The CDR3 has 15 amino acids. CDR3 nucleotides: TGTGCCAGCAGCCCCGGGAACTCTGGGGCCAACGTCCTGACTTTC. It encodes CASSPGNSGANVLTF.

The rearrangement joins TRBV6-6 to TRBJ1-1; D perhaps matches TRBD1 (6 bases). Per the germline V gene, CDR1 is MNHNY and CDR2 is SVGAGI (reference sequence). There are 16 residues in the CDR3. The V and J ends lost 0 bases and 1 base respectively, with 12 bases between them. The DNA of the CDR3 is TGTGCCAGCAGTTACTCGGGGTCAGGGGAGAACACTGAAGCTTTCTTT. Its protein product is CASSYSGSGENTEAFF.

The chain carries TRBV10-3 and TRBJ2-7, with 10 bases lining up with TRBD1. With V trimmed by 11 bases and J by 2 bases, 6 bases remained unmatched. The CDR3 runs to 13 residues. Germline lookup yields CDR1 ENHRY and CDR2 SYGVKD. The CDR3 sequence is CAVSGTGAYEQYF. CDR3 DNA: TGTGCCGTCTCCGGGACAGGGGCCTACGAGCAGTACTTC.